The clone carrying this T cell receptor (beta chain) has at least ten counts. No antigen is known for it. Germline V gene data show CDR1 as SGHAT and CDR2 as FQNNGV. CDR3 length: 13 amino acids. Deletions cut 5 bases from V and 10 bases from J, with 17 bases between. TCRdb independently ran MiXCR on the 5' RACE reads; one entry per CDR3 protein. Of a few hundred thousand distinct CDR3 sequences listed, almost 4% were seen once; the top ten hold less than 25%. This entry is derived from a study of T cells after yellow fever vaccination. Study conclusions and caveats: Once the booster was given, most primary-vaccination clones reappeared, at about 96% for CD4 and more than 85% for CD8.

The V gene is TRBV11-2, the J gene TRBJ1-1; D is uncertain. This TCR came from a man between 18 and 35 years old who received the YFV17D yellow fever vaccine. Sequencing used PBMCs, obtained 5 days after the yellow fever booster vaccination. The CDR3 sequence: CASSRSDAMGAFF. The CDR3 coding sequence is TGTGCCAGCAGCCGATCTGACGCTATGGGAGCTTTCTTT.